This is a list of T cell receptor beta chains from one sample in a study of CD8 T cells in Susac syndrome. TCRdb called the immunoSEQ multiplex PCR reads again in MiXCR, with one record for every CDR3 protein. Here the sample spans fewer than 90,000 distinct CDR3 sequences, over 85% being singletons. What was sequenced was CD8+ T cells from PBMCs. The receptors were sampled from a human donor with Susac syndrome. Each CDR3 is given with its conserved first and last residue. Fields, in order: D gene, clone size, V gene, J gene, CDR3 protein, CDR3 DNA. D genes are given only for firm matches. Size is stated for part of the rows, as once, few or many counts, or as a class when the clone is expanded.

D: .; size: .; V: TRBV3-1; J: TRBJ1-2; CDR3: CASSQGGEDGYTF; DNA: TGTGCCAGCAGCCAAGGGGGGGAGGATGGCTACACCTTC
D: .; size: .; V: TRBV5-6; J: TRBJ2-7; CDR3: CASSLPQEDEQYF; DNA: TGTGCCAGCAGCTTGCCCCAGGAAGACGAGCAGTACTTC
D: .; size: .; V: TRBV7-9; J: TRBJ2-7; CDR3: CASSLSNSARHEQYF; DNA: TGTGCCAGCAGCTTATCGAACAGCGCTCGCCACGAGCAGTACTTC
D: .; size: .; V: TRBV7-9; J: TRBJ2-7; CDR3: CASSISPIENAYEQYF; DNA: TGTGCCAGCAGCATCAGTCCAATAGAAAATGCCTACGAGCAGTACTTC
D: .; size: .; V: TRBV19; J: TRBJ1-1; CDR3: CASSTSDEANTEAFF; DNA: TGTGCCAGTAGTACTTCGGACGAGGCGAACACTGAAGCTTTCTTT
D: .; size: .; V: TRBV20-1; J: TRBJ2-4; CDR3: CSAPTGTSSNGLLKNIQYF; DNA: TGCAGTGCTCCCACCGGGACTTCGAGTAATGGTCTCCTCAAAAACATTCAGTACTTC
D: .; size: .; V: TRBV25-1; J: TRBJ1-5; CDR3: CASSVGGGQPQHF; DNA: TGTGCCAGCAGTGTGGGGGGGGGTCAGCCCCAGCATTTT
D: .; size: .; V: TRBV11-2; J: TRBJ2-7; CDR3: CASSLVGGSYEQYF; DNA: TGTGCCAGCAGCTTAGTTGGGGGCTCCTACGAGCAGTACTTC
D: .; size: .; V: TRBV19; J: TRBJ2-7; CDR3: CASSISATNYEQYF; DNA: TGTGCCAGTAGTATCTCTGCTACCAACTACGAGCAGTACTTC
D: .; size: .; V: TRBV4-3; J: TRBJ2-1; CDR3: CASSQSDRVADSPEQFF; DNA: TGCGCCAGCAGCCAATCGGACCGGGTGGCTGATTCGCCGGAGCAGTTCTTC
D: TRBD1; size: .; V: TRBV2; J: TRBJ2-1; CDR3: CASSTDRRIPPVQFF; DNA: TGTGCCAGCAGTACGGACAGGCGAATTCCCCCCGTGCAGTTCTTC
D: .; size: .; V: TRBV24-1; J: TRBJ2-1; CDR3: CATTDPRGMTGEQFF; DNA: TGTGCCACCACAGACCCCAGGGGCATGACGGGTGAGCAGTTCTTC
D: .; size: .; V: TRBV29-1; J: TRBJ2-1; CDR3: CSADDNEQFF; DNA: TGCAGCGCCGACGACAATGAGCAGTTCTTC
D: TRBD2; size: .; V: TRBV6-5; J: TRBJ2-5; CDR3: CASSIAGGVGETQYF; DNA: TGTGCCAGCTCTATAGCGGGGGGCGTCGGGGAGACCCAGTACTTC
D: .; size: .; V: TRBV5-1; J: TRBJ1-1; CDR3: CASSLAPGTSNTEAFF; DNA: TGCGCCAGCAGCTTGGCCCCCGGGACGTCAAACACTGAAGCTTTCTTT
D: .; size: .; V: TRBV25-1; J: TRBJ2-6; CDR3: CASSEGAGANVLTF; DNA: TGTGCCAGCAGTGAAGGAGCTGGGGCCAACGTCCTGACTTTC
D: .; size: .; V: TRBV3-1; J: TRBJ1-2; CDR3: CASSQDPDIGATYGYTF; DNA: TGTGCCAGCAGCCAAGATCCGGATATCGGGGCGACCTATGGCTACACCTTC
D: .; size: .; V: TRBV9; J: TRBJ1-2; CDR3: CASSVPVEGYTF; DNA: TGTGCCAGCAGCGTACCGGTTGAGGGCTACACCTTC
D: .; size: .; V: TRBV7-9; J: TRBJ2-3; CDR3: CASSYVQMDTQYF; DNA: TGTGCCAGCAGCTATGTGCAGATGGATACGCAGTATTTT
D: .; size: .; V: TRBV20-1; J: TRBJ2-1; CDR3: CSARMTNQILEPLEQFF; DNA: TGCAGTGCCCGAATGACTAACCAAATTTTGGAGCCCTTAGAGCAGTTCTTC
D: .; size: .; V: TRBV10-3; J: TRBJ2-7; CDR3: CAISFDKYYEQYF; DNA: TGTGCCATCAGTTTTGACAAATACTACGAGCAGTACTTC
D: TRBD1; size: .; V: TRBV30; J: TRBJ2-1; CDR3: CAWTRDRNYNEQFF; DNA: TGTGCCTGGACAAGGGACAGGAACTACAATGAGCAGTTCTTC
D: .; size: once; V: TRBV4-1; J: TRBJ1-2; CDR3: CASSQDDSTGEYYGYTF; DNA: TGCGCCAGCAGCCAAGACGACTCCACGGGAGAATACTATGGCTACACCTTC
D: .; size: .; V: TRBV18; J: TRBJ2-7; CDR3: CASSLVPAEQYF; DNA: TGTGCCAGCTCACTGGTTCCCGCCGAGCAGTACTTC
D: TRBD1; size: few; V: TRBV30; J: TRBJ2-7; CDR3: CAWSRTGYPLEQYF; DNA: TGTGCCTGGAGTAGGACAGGGTATCCGCTCGAGCAGTACTTC
D: .; size: .; V: TRBV6-1; J: TRBJ2-5; CDR3: CASSDPGRYQETQYF; DNA: TGTGCCAGCAGCGACCCGGGACGGTACCAAGAGACCCAGTACTTC
D: .; size: .; V: TRBV13; J: TRBJ1-2; CDR3: CASSTRQNSYGYTF; DNA: TGTGCCAGCAGCACCCGACAGAATTCCTATGGCTACACCTTC
D: .; size: .; V: TRBV12-3/TRBV12-4; J: TRBJ2-1; CDR3: CASSLDPRPGNEQFF; DNA: TGTGCCAGCAGTTTGGATCCCAGGCCGGGGAATGAGCAGTTCTTC
D: .; size: .; V: TRBV24-1; J: TRBJ2-6; CDR3: CATSGRPSGANVLTF; DNA: TGTGCCACCAGTGGGCGACCCTCTGGGGCCAACGTCCTGACTTTC
D: TRBD1; size: .; V: TRBV9; J: TRBJ2-1; CDR3: CASSVGAGGYNEQFF; DNA: TGTGCCAGCAGCGTAGGGGCAGGGGGATACAATGAGCAGTTCTTC
D: .; size: .; V: TRBV30; J: TRBJ2-7; CDR3: CAWSGTEAYEQYF; DNA: TGTGCCTGGAGTGGGACGGAAGCCTACGAGCAGTACTTC
D: .; size: .; V: TRBV12-3/TRBV12-4; J: TRBJ1-1; CDR3: CASSYGPGPEAFF; DNA: TGTGCCAGCAGTTATGGCCCCGGGCCTGAAGCTTTCTTT
D: .; size: .; V: TRBV20-1; J: TRBJ2-5; CDR3: CSASLLGPQETQYF; DNA: TGCAGTGCATCGCTGTTGGGACCTCAAGAGACCCAGTACTTC
D: .; size: .; V: TRBV12-5; J: TRBJ2-3; CDR3: CASGPQRDTQYF; DNA: TGTGCTAGTGGTCCTCAGAGGGATACGCAGTATTTT
D: .; size: .; V: TRBV5-6; J: TRBJ1-2; CDR3: CASSSGGPEGYGYTF; DNA: TGTGCCAGCAGCTCGGGCGGGCCGGAGGGCTATGGCTACACCTTC
D: TRBD1; size: .; V: TRBV28; J: TRBJ2-5; CDR3: CASSLWITDRVDGQYF; DNA: TGTGCCAGCAGTTTGTGGATCACGGACAGGGTCGATGGCCAGTACTTC
D: .; size: .; V: TRBV20-1; J: TRBJ2-5; CDR3: CSARDPWGSGTQYF; DNA: TGCAGTGCTAGAGACCCATGGGGATCGGGGACCCAGTACTTC